Each of the 21 T cell receptor beta chains below was sequenced from the same sample in a study of blood T cell repertoires in COVID-19 (TCRdb year 2020). The protocol used for the library was the immunoSEQ multiplex PCR assay. In its TCRdb copy, this immuneACCESS table keeps in-frame sequences only and misses some clones. Where compared with another copy, unresolved V genes explain less than half of these, and the others have no known cause. This sample lists hundreds of thousands of clones; roughly 87% were detected once. The top ten constitute roughly 2% of the sample. Input material: PBMCs or T cells enriched from blood (not recorded which). These receptors came from a middle-aged woman with acute COVID-19.

This clone has a single count. CDR3 sequence (DNA): TGTGCCAGCAAGGTAGCATTTAGCACAGATACGCAGTATTTT. Translated, it gives CASKVAFSTDTQYF. The chain uses TRBV6-5 and TRBJ2-3, with D hard to call. This CDR3 region has 14 residues. Per the germline V gene, CDR1 is MNHEY and CDR2 is SVGAGI. Trimming cost V 7 bases and J 0 bases, with 11 bases left between them.

The rearrangement links TRBV27 to TRBJ1-1; 7 bases agree with TRBD1. Losses at the gene ends were 8 bases for V and 2 bases for J; bases not matched to a gene: 14. The CDR3 runs 16 residues. In germline, CDR1 is MNHEY, CDR2 SMNVEV (reference sequence). The CDR3 is CASRLRSGQRNTEAFF. The CDR3 DNA reads TGTGCCAGCCGTCTGCGGTCGGGACAGAGAAACACTGAAGCTTTCTTT.

CDR3 protein: CASSHQQAPSEKLFF. In DNA, the CDR3 is TGTGCCAGCAGCCACCAACAGGCGCCTTCCGAAAAACTGTTTTTT. The genes are TRBV3-1 (or the pseudogene TRBV3-2) and TRBJ1-4, with D tentatively TRBD1 (5 bases). This CDR3 region has 15 residues. CDR1 and CDR2 from the germline V gene are LGHDT and YNNKEL (reference sequence). The germline V and J ends were trimmed by 3 bases and 8 bases, with 16 bases remaining between them.

The chain recombines TRBV29-1 with TRBJ2-1, with 9 positions matching TRBD1. Germline V gene sequence: CDR1 SQVTM, CDR2 ANQGSEA. V lost 5 bases, J lost 4 bases, and 9 bases stayed unmatched. The CDR3 is 15 amino acids. CDR3 residues: CSVFLGTGRYNEQFF. The CDR3, as DNA: TGCAGCGTTTTTCTTGGGACAGGGCGGTACAATGAGCAGTTCTTC.

J is TRBJ2-1 and V is TRBV25-1, with TRBD1 matching over 8 bases. V trimming: 2 bases; J trimming: 0 bases; junction bases outside the gene matches: 0. From germline, CDR1 is MGHDK and CDR2 SYGVNS. CDR3 length: 15 residues. The chain's CDR3 is CASSETGGSYNEQFF. The CDR3 DNA is TGTGCCAGCAGTGAAACAGGGGGCTCCTACAATGAGCAGTTCTTC.

This clone was found a few times. This rearrangement joins TRBV2 to TRBJ1-6; 11 bases agree with TRBD1. V trimming: 5 bases; J trimming: 8 bases; junction bases outside the gene matches: 5. This CDR3 is 15 amino acids long. Germline V lookup: CDR1 SNHLY, CDR2 FYNNEI. In nucleotides, the CDR3 is TGTGCCAGCAGTTCAGGACAGGGGGCACATTCACCCCTCCACTTT. The encoded protein is CASSSGQGAHSPLHF.

The rearrangement joins TRBV19 to TRBJ1-5, with D hard to call. Germline CDR1 reads LNHDA; CDR2 reads SQIVND (reference sequence). The ends were cut back, 4 bases at V and 6 bases at J, with 7 bases in the middle. The CDR3 sequence is 12 residues long. Written as DNA, the CDR3 is TGTGCCAGTAGTAGATGGAGTCAGCCCCAGCATTTT. Protein: CASSRWSQPQHF.

The chain joins TRBV10-3 to TRBJ1-5, with 7 bases that match TRBD1. The V and J ends lost 4 bases and 5 bases, in that order; junction bases with no gene match: 2. The germline V gene encodes CDR1 ENHRY and CDR2 SYGVKD. The CDR3 is 13 amino acids. CDR3 DNA: TGTGCCATCAGTGCCGACAGGGATCAGCCCCAGCATTTT. This sequence encodes CAISADRDQPQHF.

V is TRBV24-1 and J is TRBJ2-1; the match to TRBD2 covers 14 bases. V gave up 4 bases and J gave up 8 bases; unmatched junction bases: 9. The CDR3 has 17 residues. Germline values: CDR1 KGHDR, CDR2 SFDVKD. CDR3 nucleotides: TGTGCCACCAGTGACTCCAGACTAGCGGGGGGGCCGCATGAGCAGTTCTTC. Its translation: CATSDSRLAGGPHEQFF.

The chain carries TRBV11-2 and TRBJ2-1; D uncertain. The CDR3 runs 16 residues. CDR1 and CDR2 from the germline V gene are SGHAT and FQNNGV. The V end was cut by 0 bases, the J end by 3 bases, with 12 bases between. Written as DNA, the CDR3 is TGTGCCAGCAGCTTAGATCTTGACAAATACTACAATGAGCAGTTCTTC. Translation gives CASSLDLDKYYNEQFF.

This clone was picked up a small number of times. V is TRBV11-2 and J is TRBJ1-1; D call uncertain. Trimming stripped 1 base from V and 4 bases from J, with 10 bases between. The V gene's germline CDR1 is SGHAT and CDR2 FQNNGV. The CDR3 loop spans 14 amino acids. The chain's CDR3 is CASSLGRGSTEAFF. CDR3 nucleotide sequence: TGTGCCAGCAGCTTAGGTCGAGGGAGCACTGAAGCTTTCTTT.

This sequence joins TRBV2 and TRBJ1-3; TRBD1 matches 7 bases. There are 13 residues in the CDR3. Germline trimming cut 4 bases from V and 4 bases from J; bases unmatched to any gene: 1. The germline CDR1 and CDR2 sequences are SNHLY and FYNNEI. The CDR3 loop reads CASSVDRGNTIYF. DNA for the CDR3: TGTGCCAGCAGTGTGGACAGGGGAAACACCATATATTTT. Based on the CDR3 plus reference TRBV2 and TRBJ1-3, the full variable domain is EPEVTQTPSHQVTQMGQEVILRCVPISNHLYFYWYRQILGQKVEFLVSFYNNEISEKSEIFDDQFSVERPDGSNFTLKIRSTKLEDSAMYFCASSVDRGNTIYFGEGSWLTVV.

The J gene is TRBJ1-1, the V gene TRBV30, with 8 nucleotides matching TRBD1. The CDR3 has 11 amino acids. The germline V gene encodes CDR1 GTSNPN and CDR2 SVGIG (reference sequence). V shed 3 bases, J shed 10 bases, and the junction held 4 bases outside the gene matches. The CDR3 bases are TGTGCCTGGAGCCGAGACAGGGGAGCTTTCTTT. It translates to CAWSRDRGAFF.

This clone was counted a single time. The chain combines TRBV19 with TRBJ1-5; D is unresolved. Per germline, CDR1 LNHDA and CDR2 SQIVND (reference sequence). The CDR3 length is 14 residues. With 6 bases removed from V and 3 bases from J, the gap between germline ends came to 12 bases. This CDR3 reads CASRTPMVNQPQHF. The CDR3 region has the DNA TGTGCCAGTAGGACACCGATGGTCAATCAGCCCCAGCATTTT.

This clone has only one observation. The genes are TRBV9 and TRBJ2-1; 11 bases align to TRBD2. V shed 0 bases, J shed 9 bases, and the junction held 5 bases outside the gene matches. The CDR3 extends over 15 amino acids. The germline V gene has CDR1 SGDLS and CDR2 YYNGEE. DNA for the CDR3: TGTGCCAGCAGCGTAGTAGCGGGGGGGCATGGTGAGCAGTTCTTC. It specifies CASSVVAGGHGEQFF.

This rearrangement joins TRBV28 to TRBJ2-1; the D gene is possibly TRBD1 (6 bases). V lost 3 bases and J 0 bases, leaving 9 bases between the germline ends. This CDR3 contains 15 residues. Germline CDR1 and CDR2: MDHEN and SYDVKM. This CDR3 is CASSLMGASYNEQFF. CDR3 DNA sequence: TGTGCCAGCAGTTTGATGGGGGCCTCCTACAATGAGCAGTTCTTC. Based on the CDR3 plus reference TRBV28 and TRBJ2-1, the full variable domain is DVKVTQSSRYLVKRTGEKVFLECVQDMDHENMFWYRQDPGLGLRLIYFSYDVKMKEKGDIPEGYSVSREKKERFSLILESASTNQTSMYLCASSLMGASYNEQFFGPGTRLTVL.

This chain links TRBV29-1 with TRBJ1-5; TRBD1 agrees at 9 bases. The CDR3 runs to 16 residues. V was pared by 8 bases and J by 0 bases, with 11 bases of the junction left unmatched. The germline V gene has CDR1 SQVTM and CDR2 ANQGSEA. CDR3 in DNA: TGCAGCCTCCCCGGGACAGGGCGTTATAGCAATCAGCCCCAGCATTTT. Translation gives CSLPGTGRYSNQPQHF.

This clone was found a few times. The V call is TRBV7-9, the J call TRBJ2-2; 9 positions match TRBD1. The CDR3 is 17 residues long. The germline V gene has CDR1 SEHNR and CDR2 FQNEAQ (reference sequence). V lost 0 bases to trimming and J lost 1 base; unmatched junction nucleotides: 3. The CDR3 bases are TGTGCCAGCAGCTTAGCGCCGGGACAGGGGAACACCGGGGAGCTGTTTTTT. This sequence encodes CASSLAPGQGNTGELFF.

As DNA, the CDR3 is TGTGCCAGCAGCGAAAGCCCCGGACAGTACACTGAAGCTTTCTTT. This codes for CASSESPGQYTEAFF. This chain uses TRBV9 with TRBJ1-1; maybe TRBD1 (6 bases). The germline CDR1 and CDR2 sequences are SGDLS and YYNGEE. The CDR3 contains 15 residues. Trimming cost V 3 bases and J 3 bases, with 15 bases left between them.

The rearrangement joins TRBV19 to TRBJ1-1; the match to TRBD1 covers 9 bases. V dropped 6 bases and J dropped 0; count of bases not matched to a gene: 8. CDR1 and CDR2 (germline): LNHDA, SQIVND (reference sequence). The CDR3 has 16 amino acids. The CDR3, as DNA: TGTGCCAGTAGGGACAGGGGAAATGGCATGAACACTGAAGCTTTCTTT. The encoded protein is CASRDRGNGMNTEAFF.

The genes are TRBV24-1 and TRBJ1-1; D not resolved. This CDR3 comprises 14 residues. Trimming shortened V by 7 bases and J by 4 bases, and 15 bases separated the two germline ends. Germline V gene lookup returns CDR1 KGHDR and CDR2 SFDVKD. The CDR3 spells CATSSGGRGTEAFF. The DNA for the CDR3 is TGTGCCACCAGCTCAGGAGGGCGGGGCACTGAAGCTTTCTTT.